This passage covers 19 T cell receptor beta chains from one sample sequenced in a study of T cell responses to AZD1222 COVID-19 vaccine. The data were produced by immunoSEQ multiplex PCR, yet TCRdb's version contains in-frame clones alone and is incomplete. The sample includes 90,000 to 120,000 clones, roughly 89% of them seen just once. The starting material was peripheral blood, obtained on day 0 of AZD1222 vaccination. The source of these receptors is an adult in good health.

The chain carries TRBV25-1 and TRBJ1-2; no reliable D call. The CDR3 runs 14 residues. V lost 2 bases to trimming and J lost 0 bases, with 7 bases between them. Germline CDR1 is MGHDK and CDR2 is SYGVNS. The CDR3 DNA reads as TGTGCCAGCAGTGAACAGCCATCTAACTATGGCTACACCTTC. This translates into CASSEQPSNYGYTF.

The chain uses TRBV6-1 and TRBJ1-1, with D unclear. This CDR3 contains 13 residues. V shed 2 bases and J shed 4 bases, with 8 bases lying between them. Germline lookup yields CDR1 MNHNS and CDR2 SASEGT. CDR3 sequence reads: CASSETQFTEAFF. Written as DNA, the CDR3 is TGTGCCAGCAGTGAAACTCAGTTCACTGAAGCTTTCTTT.

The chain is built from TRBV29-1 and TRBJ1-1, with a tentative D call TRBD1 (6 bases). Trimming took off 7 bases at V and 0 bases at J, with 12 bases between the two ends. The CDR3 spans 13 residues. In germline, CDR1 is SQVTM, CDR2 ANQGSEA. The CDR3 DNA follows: TGCAGCGGAACAGGGACCATGAACACTGAAGCTTTCTTT. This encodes CSGTGTMNTEAFF.

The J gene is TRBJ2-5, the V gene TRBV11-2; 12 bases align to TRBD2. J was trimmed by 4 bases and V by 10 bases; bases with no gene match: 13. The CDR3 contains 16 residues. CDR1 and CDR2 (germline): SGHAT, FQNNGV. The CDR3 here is CATTEGLAGRGETQYF. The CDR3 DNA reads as TGTGCCACCACAGAAGGACTAGCGGGGCGTGGAGAGACCCAGTACTTC. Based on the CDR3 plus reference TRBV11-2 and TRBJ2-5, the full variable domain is EAGVAQSPRYKIIEKRQSVAFWCNPISGHATLYWYQQILGQGPKLLIQFQNNGVVDDSQLPKDRFSAERLKGVDSTLKIQPAKLEDSAVYLCATTEGLAGRGETQYFGPGTRLLVL.

CDR3 coding DNA: TGTGCCAGCAGTTTATCGGGGGTGAAGTACACCGGGGAGCTGTTTTTT. This sequence encodes CASSLSGVKYTGELFF. The chain is built from TRBV27 and TRBJ2-2; TRBD1 or TRBD2 may be the D gene (5 bases each). V was clipped by 0 bases and J by 3 bases, with 11 bases between them. From germline, CDR1 is MNHEY and CDR2 SMNVEV (reference sequence). This CDR3 is 16 amino acids long.

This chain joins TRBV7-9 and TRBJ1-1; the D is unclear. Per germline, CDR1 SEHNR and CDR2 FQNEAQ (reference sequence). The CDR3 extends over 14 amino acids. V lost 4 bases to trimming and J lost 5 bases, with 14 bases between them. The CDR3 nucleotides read TGTGCCAGCAGCTCCTTGGGCGGGGTGACTGAAGCTTTCTTT. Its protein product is CASSSLGGVTEAFF.

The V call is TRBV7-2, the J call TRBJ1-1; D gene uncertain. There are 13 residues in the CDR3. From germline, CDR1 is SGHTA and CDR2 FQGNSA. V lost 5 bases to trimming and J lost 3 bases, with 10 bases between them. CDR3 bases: TGTGCCAGCAGCATCACGAGGGACACTGAAGCTTTCTTT. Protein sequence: CASSITRDTEAFF.

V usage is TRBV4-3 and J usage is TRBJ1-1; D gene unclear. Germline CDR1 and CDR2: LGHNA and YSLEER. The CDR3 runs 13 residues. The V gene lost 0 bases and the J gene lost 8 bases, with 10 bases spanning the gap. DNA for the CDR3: TGCGCCAGCAGCCAAGAGAGGGAGGTGGAAGCTTTCTTT. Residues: CASSQEREVEAFF.

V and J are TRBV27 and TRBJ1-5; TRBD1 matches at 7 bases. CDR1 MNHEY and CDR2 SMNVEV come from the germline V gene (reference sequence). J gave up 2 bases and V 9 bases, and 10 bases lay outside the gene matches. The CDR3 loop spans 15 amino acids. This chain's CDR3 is CARGTRTGRNQPQHF. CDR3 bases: TGTGCCAGGGGTACTCGGACAGGCCGCAATCAGCCCCAGCATTTT.

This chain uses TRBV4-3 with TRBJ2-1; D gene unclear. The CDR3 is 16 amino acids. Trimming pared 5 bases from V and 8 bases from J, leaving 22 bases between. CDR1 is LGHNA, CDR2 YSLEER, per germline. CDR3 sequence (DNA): TGCGCCAGCAGCGCCCGACCAGAAATTTACAATGATGAGCAGTTCTTC. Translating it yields CASSARPEIYNDEQFF.

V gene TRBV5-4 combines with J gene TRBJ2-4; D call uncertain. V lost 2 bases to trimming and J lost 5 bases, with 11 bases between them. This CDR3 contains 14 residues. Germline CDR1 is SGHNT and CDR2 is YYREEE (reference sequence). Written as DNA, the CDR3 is TGTGCCAGCAGCTTAAACCTATGGGAAAACATTCAGTACTTC. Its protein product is CASSLNLWENIQYF. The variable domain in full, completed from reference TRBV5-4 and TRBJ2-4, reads ETGVTQSPTHLIKTRGQQVTLRCSSQSGHNTVSWYQQALGQGPQFIFQYYREEENGRGNFPPRFSGLQFPNYSSELNVNALELDDSALYLCASSLNLWENIQYFGAGTRLSVL.

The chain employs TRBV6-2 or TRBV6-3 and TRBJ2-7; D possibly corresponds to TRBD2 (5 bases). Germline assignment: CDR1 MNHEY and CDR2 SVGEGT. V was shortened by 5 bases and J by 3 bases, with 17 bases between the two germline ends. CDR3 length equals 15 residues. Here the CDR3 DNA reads TGTGCCAGCAGTCTGCGGTCCCCCGGGGACTACGAGCAGTACTTC. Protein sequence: CASSLRSPGDYEQYF.

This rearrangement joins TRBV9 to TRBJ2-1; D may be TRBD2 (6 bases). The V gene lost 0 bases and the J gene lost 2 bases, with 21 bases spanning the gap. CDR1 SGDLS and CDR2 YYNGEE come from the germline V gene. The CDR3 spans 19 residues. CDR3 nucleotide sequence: TGTGCCAGCAGCGTAGCCGGGACTCCACAAAAATTCCCCTACAATGAGCAGTTCTTC. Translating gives CASSVAGTPQKFPYNEQFF.

CDR3 sequence: CASTLAPISQPQHF. In DNA form, the CDR3 reads TGTGCCAGCACCCTCGCTCCAATCAGTCAGCCCCAGCATTTT. The chain employs TRBV6-6 and TRBJ1-5; D is uncertain. There are 14 residues in the CDR3. V was pared by 7 bases and J by 6 bases, with 16 bases between. The germline V gene encodes CDR1 MNHNY and CDR2 SVGAGI (reference sequence).

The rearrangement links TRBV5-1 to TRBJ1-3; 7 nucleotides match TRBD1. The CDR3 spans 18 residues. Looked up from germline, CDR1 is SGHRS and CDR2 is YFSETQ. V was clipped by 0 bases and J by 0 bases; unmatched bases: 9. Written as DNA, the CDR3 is TGCGCCAGCAGCTTGGATCCGGGACAGCGAAGCTCTGGAAACACCATATATTTT. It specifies CASSLDPGQRSSGNTIYF.

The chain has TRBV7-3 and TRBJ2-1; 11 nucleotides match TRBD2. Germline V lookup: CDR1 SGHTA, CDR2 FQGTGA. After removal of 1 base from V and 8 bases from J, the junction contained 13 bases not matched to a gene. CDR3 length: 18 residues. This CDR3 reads CASSLMGRLAGPTDEQFF. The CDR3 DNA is TGTGCCAGCAGCTTAATGGGGAGACTAGCGGGGCCAACCGATGAGCAGTTCTTC.

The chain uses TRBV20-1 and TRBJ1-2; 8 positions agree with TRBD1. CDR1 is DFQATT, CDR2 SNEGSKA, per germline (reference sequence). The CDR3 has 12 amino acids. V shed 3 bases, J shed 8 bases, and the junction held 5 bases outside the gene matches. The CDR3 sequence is CSASVRGQGYTF. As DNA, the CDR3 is TGCAGTGCTAGTGTCAGGGGGCAAGGCTACACCTTC.

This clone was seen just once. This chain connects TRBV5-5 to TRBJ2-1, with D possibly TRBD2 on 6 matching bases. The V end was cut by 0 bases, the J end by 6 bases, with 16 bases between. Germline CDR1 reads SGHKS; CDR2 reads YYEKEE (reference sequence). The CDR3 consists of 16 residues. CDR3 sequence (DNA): TGTGCCAGCAGCTTGGTATTTTCGGGACTCGGCAATGAGCAGTTCTTC. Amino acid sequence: CASSLVFSGLGNEQFF.

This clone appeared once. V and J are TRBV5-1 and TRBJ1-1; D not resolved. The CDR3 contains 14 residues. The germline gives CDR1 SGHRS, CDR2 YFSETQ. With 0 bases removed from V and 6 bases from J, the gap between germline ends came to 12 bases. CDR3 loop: CASSLGRRPAEAFF. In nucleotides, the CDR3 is TGCGCCAGCAGCTTGGGGCGACGGCCAGCTGAAGCTTTCTTT.